These 11 T cell receptor beta chains came from one sample sequenced in a study of T cells in localized non-small cell lung cancer. Some clones are missing from TCRdb's copy, which holds only in-frame ones; the method was immunoSEQ multiplex PCR. The repertoire holds 2,000 or so clones, with roughly a quarter as singletons. This specimen consisted of lung tumor tissue, obtained before any cancer treatment. These receptors were obtained from an older female donor with stage II squamous cell lung carcinoma.

The chain employs TRBV5-1 and TRBJ2-2; 10 nucleotides match TRBD2. The trim removed 4 bases at V and 4 bases at J, leaving 7 bases unmatched. Germline CDR1 SGHRS, CDR2 YFSETQ. This CDR3 has 16 amino acids. The CDR3 DNA reads as TGCGCCAGCAGCCTGAGACTAGCGGGTGGCACCGGGGAGCTGTTTTTT. Its protein is CASSLRLAGGTGELFF.

This clone came up a few times. V gene TRBV6-8 combines with J gene TRBJ2-2; TRBD2 aligns across 7 bases. Germline V gene sequence: CDR1 MNHGY, CDR2 SAAAGT. CDR3 length: 15 residues. Germline trimming cut 5 bases from V and 3 bases from J; bases unmatched to any gene: 6. The CDR3 DNA follows: TGTGCCAGCAGTGAGGCGGGGGTTCACACCGGGGAGCTGTTTTTT. It translates to CASSEAGVHTGELFF.

In this sample, this clone turned up a few times. This rearrangement joins TRBV11-3 to TRBJ2-1; perhaps TRBD1 as D (5 bases). Germline CDR1 reads SGHNT; CDR2 reads YENEEA. V was trimmed by 3 bases and J by 0 bases, leaving 9 bases between them. The CDR3 has 15 residues. The CDR3 coding sequence is TGTGCCAGCAGCTTGGACAAGGGCTCCTACAATGAGCAGTTCTTC. It translates to CASSLDKGSYNEQFF.

By proportion, this clone is medium-sized (0.01 to 0.1%). The V gene is TRBV7-2, the J gene TRBJ1-1, with a weak D call TRBD1 (5 bases). Trimming shortened V by 2 bases and J by 3 bases, and 7 bases separated the two germline ends. The CDR3 consists of 13 residues. Germline V gives CDR1 SGHTA, CDR2 FQGNSA. CDR3 loop: CASSLRGDTEAFF. The CDR3 DNA is TGTGCCAGCAGCTTAAGGGGCGACACTGAAGCTTTCTTT.

This clone occurred a few times. The chain has TRBV6-8 and TRBJ1-5; D may be TRBD1 (6 bases). Trimming removed 5 bases from V and 7 bases from J, with 21 bases in between. Per germline, CDR1 MNHGY and CDR2 SAAAGT. This CDR3 has 16 residues. CDR3 bases: TGTGCCAGCAGTCCAGGCGGTGGGGGGGCGCGACAGCCCCAGCATTTT. Protein: CASSPGGGGARQPQHF.

V and J are TRBV11-3 and TRBJ2-5; TRBD2 matches 7 bases. The CDR3 runs to 16 residues. Germline assignment: CDR1 SGHNT and CDR2 YENEEA. The V segment lost 5 bases and the J segment 5 bases; nucleotides outside the gene matches: 14. This chain's CDR3 is CASSPWVGGGDETQYF. The CDR3 coding sequence is TGTGCCAGCAGCCCATGGGTTGGGGGGGGTGACGAGACCCAGTACTTC.

This clone rates as medium-sized (0.01 to 0.1%). V and J are TRBV11-3 and TRBJ1-2; the D is unclear. The CDR3 loop spans 17 amino acids. The germline V gene encodes CDR1 SGHNT and CDR2 YENEEA. V was pared by 3 bases and J by 4 bases, with 21 bases between. Here the CDR3 reads CASSFPPPTGERYGYTF. As DNA, the CDR3 is TGTGCCAGCAGCTTCCCCCCTCCAACCGGCGAACGCTATGGCTACACCTTC.

The chain combines TRBV11-3 with TRBJ1-1; TRBD1 aligns across 8 bases. With 4 bases clipped from V and 6 bases from J, the junction kept 7 bases outside the gene matches. This CDR3 contains 14 residues. Germline V gene data show CDR1 as SGHNT and CDR2 as YENEEA. The CDR3 sequence: CASSSRDRRAEAFF. The CDR3 DNA reads as TGTGCCAGCAGCTCGAGGGACAGGCGGGCTGAAGCTTTCTTT.

The gene calls are TRBV19 and TRBJ2-5, with 7 bases that match TRBD1. The CDR3 has 15 amino acids. J lost 2 bases, V lost 1 base, and 4 bases had no gene match. The germline CDR1 and CDR2 sequences are LNHDA and SQIVND (reference sequence). The CDR3 here is CASSIGPRGQETQYF. The CDR3, as DNA: TGTGCCAGTAGTATAGGACCCAGGGGGCAAGAGACCCAGTACTTC. The full variable domain, in which reference TRBV19 and TRBJ2-5 provide the parts outside the CDR3, is DGGITQSPKYLFRKEGQNVTLSCEQNLNHDAMYWYRQDPGQGLRLIYYSQIVNDFQKGDIAEGYSVSREKKESFPLTVTSAQKNPTAFYLCASSIGPRGQETQYFGPGTRLLVL.

This clone is judged large. CDR3 nucleotides: TGTGCCAGCAGTTCCGGTAGACGGGGCGAGCAGTACTTC. Translated, it gives CASSSGRRGEQYF. V is TRBV6-8 and J is TRBJ2-7; D might be TRBD2 (5 bases). V lost 4 bases to trimming and J lost 6 bases, with 13 bases between them. The CDR3 extends over 13 amino acids. Looked up from germline, CDR1 is MNHGY and CDR2 is SAAAGT.

The rearrangement joins TRBV6-8 to TRBJ1-5; D gene unclear. Germline CDR1 is MNHGY and CDR2 is SAAAGT. The CDR3 sequence is 13 residues long. The V and J ends lost 6 bases and 9 bases respectively, with 15 bases between them. The CDR3 coding sequence is TGTGCCAGCAGGTATGACGCGGGGTGGCCCCAGCATTTT. It codes for CASRYDAGWPQHF.